The next 32 T cell receptor beta chains were all read from a single sample in a study of blood T cell repertoires in COVID-19. Sequenced by immunoSEQ multiplex PCR; TCRdb stores in-frame clones only, minus some. The sample gives 25,000 to 30,000 clones, more than 80% of which show up once; 2.7% is in the top ten. The sequencing sample was made of peripheral blood. These TCRs come from a human donor in a cohort sampled during active COVID-19.

V usage is TRBV14 and J usage is TRBJ1-2; D remains unclear. This CDR3 spans 13 amino acids. CDR1 is SGHDN and CDR2 is FVKESK in the germline V gene. The germline V and J ends were trimmed by 3 bases and 5 bases, with 10 bases remaining between them. This chain's CDR3 is CASSQTAGYGYTF. CDR3 nucleotide sequence: TGTGCCAGCAGCCAGACGGCAGGATATGGCTACACCTTC.

This clone was seen a few times. The V gene is TRBV29-1, the J gene TRBJ1-1; D might be TRBD1 (5 bases). Trimming left V 5 bases short and J 12 bases short, with 13 bases between. The CDR3 runs to 10 residues. Germline CDR1 is SQVTM and CDR2 is ANQGSEA. This chain's CDR3 is CSVTWTSTFF. DNA of the CDR3: TGCAGCGTTACGTGGACATCGACTTTCTTT.

The rearrangement joins TRBV18 to TRBJ2-4, with 7 bases identical to TRBD1. CDR1 KGHSH and CDR2 LQKENI come from the germline V gene. The CDR3 runs to 18 residues. V lost 2 bases to trimming and J lost 0 bases; unmatched junction nucleotides: 10. Here the CDR3 DNA reads TGTGCCAGCTCACCATCCGCGACAGGGTCTTTAGCCAAAAACATTCAGTACTTC. Translating it yields CASSPSATGSLAKNIQYF.

CDR3 sequence (DNA): TGTGCCAGCAACAGGGACAGGGTGTATACAGATACGCAGTATTTT. Its translation is CASNRDRVYTDTQYF. The J gene is TRBJ2-3, the V gene TRBV2; 9 positions agree with TRBD1. Trimming cost V 7 bases and J 3 bases; bases outside gene matches: 8. CDR1 and CDR2 (germline): SNHLY, FYNNEI. This CDR3 spans 15 amino acids.

The chain joins TRBV4-2 to TRBJ1-2; TRBD1 might be the D (6 bases). The length of the CDR3 is 17 residues. Germline CDR1 is LGHNA and CDR2 is YNFKEQ. Deletions cut 2 bases from V and 5 bases from J, with 21 bases between. This chain's CDR3 is CASSQSKGDTEKYGYTF. CDR3 bases: TGTGCCAGCAGCCAAAGCAAGGGGGACACGGAAAAATATGGCTACACCTTC.

CDR3 loop: CASSPGHAGYGYTF. CDR3 coding DNA: TGTGCCAGCAGCCCTGGACACGCCGGCTATGGCTACACCTTC. This chain joins TRBV5-4 and TRBJ1-2; D might be TRBD1 (5 bases). This CDR3 spans 14 amino acids. Germline-derived CDR1 and CDR2 are SGHNT and YYREEE (reference sequence). V dropped 4 bases and J dropped 4 bases, with 14 bases sitting between them.

The chain combines TRBV6-6 with TRBJ1-5, with D unclear. V lost 0 bases to trimming and J lost 6 bases, with 3 bases between them. Germline-derived CDR1 and CDR2 are MNHNY and SVGAGI (reference sequence). The CDR3 covers 12 residues. CDR3 sequence reads: CASSYSSQPQHF. CDR3 bases: TGTGCCAGCAGTTACTCCTCTCAGCCCCAGCATTTT.

V is TRBV7-8 and J is TRBJ2-7; D ambiguous. CDR3 length equals 13 residues. Germline V CDR1 and CDR2: SGHVS, FQNEAQ. Trimming left V 0 bases short and J 6 bases short, with 9 bases between. CDR3 sequence reads: CASSLATQAEQYF. The DNA for the CDR3 is TGTGCCAGCAGCTTAGCCACGCAGGCCGAGCAGTACTTC.

Only a few counts were recorded for this clone. The J gene is TRBJ1-1, the V gene TRBV2; no clear D. V was clipped by 5 bases and J by 1 base, with 2 bases between them. CDR3 length: 11 residues. CDR1 SNHLY and CDR2 FYNNEI come from the germline V gene. CDR3 sequence: CASSRNTEAFF. CDR3 DNA sequence: TGTGCCAGCAGTCGGAACACTGAAGCTTTCTTT.

V is TRBV5-8 and J is TRBJ1-5; no firm D call. This CDR3 region has 13 residues. Germline V gives CDR1 SGHTS, CDR2 YDEGEE. V gave up 0 bases and J gave up 7 bases, with 8 bases separating them. The CDR3 DNA reads TGTGCCAGCAGCTTGGGGTCCCGGCAGCCCCAGCATTTT. It yields the protein CASSLGSRQPQHF.

This chain connects TRBV19 to TRBJ2-2, with D unresolved. The germline CDR1 and CDR2 sequences are LNHDA and SQIVND (reference sequence). The CDR3 consists of 13 residues. V was shortened by 5 bases and J by 5 bases, with 9 bases between the two germline ends. DNA of the CDR3: TGTGCCAGTAGTCAACAGAGAACCGGGGAGCTGTTTTTT. Translated, it gives CASSQQRTGELFF.

The V gene is TRBV4-3, the J gene TRBJ2-5, with D unresolved. Germline V gives CDR1 LGHNA, CDR2 YSLEER. Between the trimmed V and J ends, which lost 0 bases and 9 bases, there was a span of 11 bases. This CDR3 spans 13 amino acids. CDR3 sequence: CASSQDLDAAQYF. The CDR3 nucleotides are TGCGCCAGCAGCCAAGATCTAGACGCGGCCCAGTACTTC.

V gene TRBV27 combines with J gene TRBJ1-1; D possibly corresponds to TRBD1 (5 bases). This CDR3 spans 14 amino acids. Trimming removed 2 bases from V and 3 bases from J, with 10 bases in between. Germline V gene sequence: CDR1 MNHEY, CDR2 SMNVEV (reference sequence). The chain's CDR3 is CASSLRGGDTEAFF. In nucleotides, the CDR3 is TGTGCCAGCAGTTTAAGAGGAGGGGACACTGAAGCTTTCTTT.

The CDR3 DNA is TGTGCCAGCAGTCCGAGCAGGGGGACTGAAGCTTTCTTT. Translation: CASSPSRGTEAFF. The rearrangement uses TRBV12-3 or TRBV12-4 and TRBJ1-1, with 7 bases matching TRBD1. V was clipped by 5 bases and J by 5 bases; unmatched bases: 5. This CDR3 is 13 amino acids long.

V gene TRBV4-1 combines with J gene TRBJ2-3; 10 nucleotides match TRBD2. The germline V gene has CDR1 MGHRA and CDR2 YSYEKL. This CDR3 has 16 residues. Trimming removed 2 bases from V and 2 bases from J; junction bases left unmatched: 4. CDR3 in amino acids: CASSQLLAGNTDTQYF. CDR3 DNA sequence: TGCGCCAGCAGCCAATTACTAGCGGGAAACACAGATACGCAGTATTTT.

This chain links TRBV3-1 (or the pseudogene TRBV3-2) with TRBJ2-1; maybe TRBD2 (7 bases). Deletions cut 1 base from V and 9 bases from J, with 13 bases between. CDR1 LGHDT and CDR2 YNNKEL come from the germline V gene (reference sequence). CDR3 length: 14 amino acids. The CDR3 coding sequence is TGTGCCAGCAGCCAAGCCCGGGGGGCCGCTGAGCAGTTCTTC. Translation: CASSQARGAAEQFF.

The V and J genes are TRBV20-1 and TRBJ1-2; D ambiguous. The germline V gene has CDR1 DFQATT and CDR2 SNEGSKA (reference sequence). Trimming cost V 2 bases and J 13 bases, with 8 bases left between them. The CDR3 runs 9 residues. The CDR3 DNA is TGCAGTGCTAGATCCACAGTCACCTTC. Translated: CSARSTVTF.

CDR3 residues: CAISVGGDEQYF. The CDR3 coding sequence is TGTGCCATCAGTGTCGGGGGGGACGAGCAGTACTTC. The gene calls are TRBV10-3 and TRBJ2-7; TRBD2 matches 8 bases. This CDR3 has 12 residues. The germline V gene has CDR1 ENHRY and CDR2 SYGVKD. Losses at the gene ends were 4 bases for V and 5 bases for J; bases not matched to a gene: 1.

The chain links TRBV27 to TRBJ2-7, with D possibly matching TRBD1 (6 bases). Germline assignment: CDR1 MNHEY and CDR2 SMNVEV (reference sequence). The V and J ends lost 6 bases and 2 bases respectively, with 11 bases between them. The length of the CDR3 is 13 residues. This CDR3 is CASSPGQTYEQYF. The CDR3 DNA sequence: TGTGCCAGCAGCCCTGGACAGACCTACGAGCAGTACTTC.

The V call is TRBV6-5, the J call TRBJ1-5; weak D call: TRBD1 (5 bases). With 8 bases removed from V and 0 bases from J, the gap between germline ends came to 11 bases. CDR3 length: 14 amino acids. In germline, CDR1 is MNHEY, CDR2 SVGAGI. The CDR3 nucleotides are TGTGCCAGCGGGGCGGGGGTTAGCAATCAGCCCCAGCATTTT. Protein product: CASGAGVSNQPQHF.

V is TRBV19 and J is TRBJ1-3; no definite D call. This CDR3 contains 14 residues. Between the trimmed V and J ends, which lost 5 bases and 3 bases, there was a span of 11 bases. From germline, CDR1 is LNHDA and CDR2 SQIVND (reference sequence). The DNA of the CDR3 is TGTGCCAGTAGTCAGATTGGCGGTGGAAACACCATATATTTT. Translated, it gives CASSQIGGGNTIYF.

The genes are TRBV20-1 and TRBJ1-2; D might be TRBD1 (5 bases). The CDR3 is made up of 12 amino acids. Trimming cost V 3 bases and J 6 bases, with 11 bases left between them. Germline CDR1 is DFQATT and CDR2 is SNEGSKA (reference sequence). CDR3 sequence reads: CSASQGGDGYTF. The DNA of the CDR3 is TGCAGTGCTAGTCAGGGAGGCGATGGCTACACCTTC.

This sequence joins TRBV3-1 (or the pseudogene TRBV3-2) and TRBJ1-3, with D possibly being TRBD1 (6 bases). The V gene lost 4 bases and the J gene lost 0 bases, with 7 bases spanning the gap. Germline values: CDR1 LGHDT, CDR2 YNNKEL (reference sequence). This CDR3 is built from 14 residues. The CDR3 spells CASSPTGSGNTIYF. CDR3 bases: TGTGCCAGCAGCCCGACAGGCTCTGGAAACACCATATATTTT.

The chain is built from TRBV2 and TRBJ2-2; TRBD1 aligns across 7 bases. The CDR3 sequence is 15 residues long. Germline V gene sequence: CDR1 SNHLY, CDR2 FYNNEI. With V trimmed by 7 bases and J by 2 bases, 7 bases remained unmatched. CDR3 bases: TGTGCCAGCACTAAGGGGGCATACAACACCGGGGAGCTGTTTTTT. Its protein product is CASTKGAYNTGELFF.

This clone was picked up one time. Written as DNA, the CDR3 is TGCGCCAGCAGCCAAGGGACAGGGGGCTACAATGAGCAGTTCTTC. It translates to CASSQGTGGYNEQFF. V is TRBV4-3 and J is TRBJ2-1; 10 bases fit TRBD1. The CDR3 runs to 15 residues. CDR1 is LGHNA and CDR2 is YSLEER in the germline V gene. V lost 1 base to trimming and J lost 3 bases; unmatched junction nucleotides: 0.

As DNA, the CDR3 is TGCGCCAGCAGGGAGAGCGAAAACACCATATATTTT. This gives the protein CASRESENTIYF. The chain links TRBV5-1 to TRBJ1-3; D is undetermined. The CDR3 has 12 residues. Germline V lookup: CDR1 SGHRS, CDR2 YFSETQ. Between the trimmed V and J ends, which lost 5 bases and 6 bases, there was a span of 9 bases.

The chain links TRBV28 to TRBJ1-4; D gene unclear. V lost 5 bases to trimming and J lost 8 bases, with 12 bases between them. The CDR3 spans 13 residues. Germline CDR1 reads MDHEN; CDR2 reads SYDVKM. The CDR3 region is CASSTRQEEKLFF. The CDR3 DNA reads TGTGCCAGCAGTACAAGACAAGAAGAAAAACTGTTTTTT. The full variable domain, in which reference TRBV28 and TRBJ1-4 provide the parts outside the CDR3, is DVKVTQSSRYLVKRTGEKVFLECVQDMDHENMFWYRQDPGLGLRLIYFSYDVKMKEKGDIPEGYSVSREKKERFSLILESASTNQTSMYLCASSTRQEEKLFFGSGTQLSVL.

This sequence joins TRBV10-3 and TRBJ2-5; a weak D match, TRBD2 (7 bases). The CDR3 extends over 14 amino acids. Germline V gene data show CDR1 as ENHRY and CDR2 as SYGVKD. V was trimmed by 6 bases and J by 4 bases, leaving 15 bases between them. The CDR3 reads CAISQGGGAETQYF. The CDR3 DNA sequence: TGTGCCATCAGCCAAGGGGGGGGAGCAGAGACCCAGTACTTC.

The J gene is TRBJ1-2, the V gene TRBV24-1; D may be TRBD1 (6 bases). The germline V gene has CDR1 KGHDR and CDR2 SFDVKD. CDR3 length: 13 residues. V lost 3 bases and J lost 8, with 12 bases in between. The CDR3 region is CATSDKQGYGYTF. CDR3 nucleotide sequence: TGTGCCACCAGTGATAAACAGGGATACGGCTACACCTTC.

This clone has a single count. The rearrangement links TRBV4-1 to TRBJ2-3; 9 bases match TRBD2. The CDR3 extends over 18 amino acids. The germline V gene has CDR1 MGHRA and CDR2 YSYEKL. V dropped 0 bases and J dropped 0; count of bases not matched to a gene: 7. DNA for the CDR3: TGCGCCAGCAGCCAAGATCTGCTCCTAGCGGGGAGCACAGATACGCAGTATTTT. Its translation: CASSQDLLLAGSTDTQYF.

The CDR3 nucleotides are TGCGCCAGCAGCTTGGGGATGACAGGGTGGGGGGATAATTCACCCCTCCACTTT. This gives the protein CASSLGMTGWGDNSPLHF. This sequence joins TRBV5-1 and TRBJ1-6; 7 bases are shared with TRBD1. This CDR3 is built from 18 residues. J lost 5 bases, V lost 0 bases, and 11 bases had no gene match. Germline values: CDR1 SGHRS, CDR2 YFSETQ.

J is TRBJ2-7 and V is TRBV11-2, with TRBD1 matching over 7 bases. Trimming took 0 bases from V and 5 from J; bases not matched to a gene: 10. The germline V gene encodes CDR1 SGHAT and CDR2 FQNNGV. The CDR3 runs to 16 residues. This chain's CDR3 is CASSLEGQGVAHEQYF. CDR3 DNA sequence: TGTGCCAGCAGCTTAGAAGGTCAGGGGGTCGCCCACGAGCAGTACTTC. Looking up the rest from reference TRBV11-2 and TRBJ2-7 gives the full variable domain: EAGVAQSPRYKIIEKRQSVAFWCNPISGHATLYWYQQILGQGPKLLIQFQNNGVVDDSQLPKDRFSAERLKGVDSTLKIQPAKLEDSAVYLCASSLEGQGVAHEQYFGPGTRLTVT.